These 5 T cell receptor beta chains came from one sample sequenced in a study of blood T cell repertoires in COVID-19. TCRdb's table, derived via immunoSEQ multiplex PCR, lists solely in-frame clones and lacks some. The table has about 240,000 clones, roughly 90% seen once. The material sequenced was peripheral blood. These TCRs come from a woman aged 25 to 39 with acute or convalescent COVID-19.

The chain employs TRBV18 and TRBJ2-2; TRBD2 agrees at 8 bases. V shed 6 bases and J 4 bases; nucleotides not matched to a gene: 10. The germline gives CDR1 KGHSH, CDR2 LQKENI. The CDR3 length is 16 residues. Written as DNA, the CDR3 is TGTGCCAGCTCGTTCACTAGCGGAAGTGTCACCGGGGAGCTGTTTTTT. The encoded protein is CASSFTSGSVTGELFF.

The chain carries TRBV29-1 and TRBJ2-1; 10 positions match TRBD1. Looked up from germline, CDR1 is SQVTM and CDR2 is ANQGSEA. V lost 8 bases and J lost 2; bases outside the gene matches: 24. The CDR3 covers 20 residues. The CDR3: CSYFKIPGQGICLPYNEQFF. Here the CDR3 DNA reads TGCAGCTACTTCAAAATACCGGGACAGGGGATTTGTCTGCCCTACAATGAGCAGTTCTTC.

The chain is built from TRBV14 and TRBJ2-6; D is unresolved. Deletions cut 0 bases from V and 1 base from J, with 4 bases between. This CDR3 comprises 15 residues. Germline V gives CDR1 SGHDN, CDR2 FVKESK. CDR3 amino acids: CASSQDQSGANVLTF. DNA of the CDR3: TGTGCCAGCAGCCAAGACCAGTCTGGGGCCAACGTCCTGACTTTC.

The CDR3 is CASSVTGVGAYEQYF. The DNA of the CDR3 is TGTGCCAGTAGTGTAACAGGGGTGGGGGCCTACGAGCAGTACTTC. This rearrangement joins TRBV19 to TRBJ2-7, with 7 bases lining up with TRBD1. Germline lookup yields CDR1 LNHDA and CDR2 SQIVND (reference sequence). The V and J ends lost 5 bases and 2 bases, in that order; junction bases with no gene match: 9. This CDR3 spans 15 amino acids.

The count of this clone is one. V gene TRBV18 combines with J gene TRBJ1-3; 9 positions match TRBD1. V was pared by 0 bases and J by 1 base, with 10 bases of the junction left unmatched. This CDR3 contains 19 residues. The germline gives CDR1 KGHSH, CDR2 LQKENI. CDR3 bases: TGTGCCAGCTCACCACCGTTTTCCGGGACAGGGTTGTCTGGAAACACCATATATTTT. This encodes CASSPPFSGTGLSGNTIYF.